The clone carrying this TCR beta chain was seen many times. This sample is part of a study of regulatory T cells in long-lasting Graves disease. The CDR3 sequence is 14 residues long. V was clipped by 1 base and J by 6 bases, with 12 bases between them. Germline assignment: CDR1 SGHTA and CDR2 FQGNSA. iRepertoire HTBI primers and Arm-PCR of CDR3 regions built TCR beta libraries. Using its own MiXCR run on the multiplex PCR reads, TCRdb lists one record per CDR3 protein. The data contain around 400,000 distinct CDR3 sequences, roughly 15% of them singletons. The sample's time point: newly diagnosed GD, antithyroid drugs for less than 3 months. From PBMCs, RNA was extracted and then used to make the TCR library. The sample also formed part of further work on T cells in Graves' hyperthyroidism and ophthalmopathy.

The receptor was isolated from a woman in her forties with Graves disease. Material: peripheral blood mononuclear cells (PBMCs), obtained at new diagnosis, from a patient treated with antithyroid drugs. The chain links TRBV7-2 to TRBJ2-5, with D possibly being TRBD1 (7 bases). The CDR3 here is CASSLGQGGQTQYF. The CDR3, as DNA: TGTGCCAGCAGCTTAGGGCAGGGGGGACAGACCCAGTACTTC.